This entry is about one T cell receptor beta chain. These data come from a study of T cell responses to AZD1222 COVID-19 vaccine. Germline lookup yields CDR1 LGHDT and CDR2 YNNKEL (reference sequence). CDR3 length: 15 residues. Trimming stripped 2 bases from V and 7 bases from J, with 14 bases between. Some clones are missing from TCRdb's copy, which holds only in-frame ones; the method was immunoSEQ multiplex PCR. The sample lists roughly 120,000 clones; 88% were seen once. This receptor was obtained from an adult who received the AZD1222 COVID-19 vaccine. The chain carries TRBV3-1 (or the pseudogene TRBV3-2) and TRBJ1-4; no clear D gene. The sample consisted of peripheral blood, taken 28 days after the second AZD1222 dose. The CDR3 DNA is TGTGCCAGCAGCCAAACGCAAGACCGGGCTGAAAAACTGTTTTTT. Its translation is CASSQTQDRAEKLFF.